This is a list of T cell receptor beta chains from one sample in a study of shared clonotypes between healthy human individuals. Generated by immunoSEQ multiplex PCR, the TCRdb table keeps only in-frame clones and is missing some. This sample has about 2 million clones, with approximately 95% found just once. The sample was naive CD4+ T cells sorted from blood. All receptors come from a man aged 18 to 35 in good health. CDR3s include the opening cysteine and the closing phenylalanine or tryptophan. The D gene is left open where the match is weak. The listing skips clone size in some rows; elsewhere it reads once, few, many or a size class.

TRBJ2-5 NA TRBV11-2 NA CASSLDSVGHQETQYF TGTGCCAGCAGCTTGGATTCGGTTGGGCACCAAGAGACCCAGTACTTC
TRBJ2-5 TRBD2 TRBV25-1 NA CASSGGLAGGYQETQYF TGTGCCAGCAGTGGGGGACTAGCGGGAGGGTACCAAGAGACCCAGTACTTC
TRBJ2-7 NA TRBV2 once CASSLRTTIHEQYF TGTGCCAGCAGCCTCCGGACCACCATCCACGAGCAGTACTTC
TRBJ1-6 TRBD1 TRBV2 few CASRRTGANSPLHF TGTGCCAGCAGGCGGACAGGGGCCAATTCACCCCTCCACTTT
TRBJ2-2 NA TRBV11-2 once CASSLSGLELFF TGTGCCAGCAGCTTATCCGGGTTGGAGCTGTTTTTT
TRBJ2-2 TRBD2 TRBV4-3 NA CASSQEGLAGGPTGELFF TGCGCCAGCAGCCAAGAAGGACTAGCGGGAGGACCCACCGGGGAGCTGTTTTTT
TRBJ2-1 TRBD2 TRBV10-3 NA CAISEPRLAGYNEQFF TGTGCCATCAGTGAGCCGAGGCTAGCGGGGTACAATGAGCAGTTCTTC
TRBJ1-2 NA TRBV12-5 NA CASTKGVDYGYTF TGTGCTAGTACCAAGGGAGTCGACTATGGCTACACCTTC
TRBJ1-1 NA TRBV2 once CASKGQGTEAFF TGTGCCAGCAAGGGGCAGGGGACTGAAGCTTTCTTT
TRBJ1-1 TRBD1 TRBV6-5 NA CASGDRSIGNTEAFF TGTGCCAGTGGGGACAGGAGCATCGGGAACACTGAAGCTTTCTTT
TRBJ2-7 NA TRBV10-3 NA CAINQDKTYNSYEQYF TGTGCCATCAACCAGGACAAGACTTACAATTCCTACGAGCAGTACTTC
TRBJ1-2 NA TRBV10-3 NA CAISESGQGNGYTF TGTGCCATCAGTGAGTCAGGGCAGGGAAATGGCTACACCTTC
TRBJ2-5 TRBD2 TRBV5-1 NA CASSLRAGDDQETQYF TGCGCCAGCAGCTTGAGGGCGGGGGACGATCAAGAGACCCAGTACTTC
TRBJ2-5 NA TRBV9 NA CASSTGGGVETQYF TGTGCCAGCAGCACCGGAGGGGGGGTGGAGACCCAGTACTTC
TRBJ1-6 TRBD1 TRBV15 NA CATSRQGAGTSPLHF TGTGCCACCAGCAGGCAGGGGGCTGGGACTTCACCCCTCCACTTT
TRBJ2-5 NA TRBV5-6 NA CASSFRFQETQYF TGTGCCAGCAGCTTTCGTTTCCAAGAGACCCAGTACTTC
TRBJ1-3 NA TRBV28 NA CASSFPGGNTIYF TGTGCCAGCAGCTTCCCCGGTGGAAACACCATATATTTT
TRBJ1-4 NA TRBV7-9 once CASSLGRDEKLFF TGTGCCAGCAGCTTAGGACGAGATGAAAAACTGTTTTTT
TRBJ2-4 NA TRBV6-1 NA CASSESQGNIQYF TGTGCCAGCAGTGAGTCACAGGGAAACATTCAGTACTTC
TRBJ1-2 TRBD1 TRBV10-3 NA CAIRGGQGDGYTF TGTGCCATCAGAGGAGGACAGGGAGATGGCTACACCTTC
TRBJ2-2 NA TRBV5-4 once CASSFDATGELFF TGTGCCAGCAGCTTTGACGCAACCGGGGAGCTGTTTTTT
TRBJ1-5 NA TRBV6-1 NA CASNAGQINQPQHF TGTGCCAGCAACGCCGGACAAATCAATCAGCCCCAGCATTTT
TRBJ1-2 NA TRBV6-1 NA CASTPTGLLEGYTF TGTGCCAGCACACCAACAGGGCTCCTGGAGGGCTACACCTTC
TRBJ2-5 NA TRBV6-5 NA CASRETGGTQYF TGTGCCAGCAGGGAGACCGGAGGGACCCAGTACTTC
TRBJ1-4 TRBD1 TRBV5-6 once CASSLWTGGTRGEKLFF TGTGCCAGCAGCTTGTGGACAGGAGGTACTCGGGGTGAAAAACTGTTTTTT
TRBJ2-7 TRBD2 TRBV2 NA CASSELAGDFYEQYF TGTGCCAGCAGTGAACTAGCGGGAGACTTCTACGAGCAGTACTTC
TRBJ1-2 NA TRBV6-5 NA CASRVYQGSNYGYTF TGTGCCAGCAGGGTTTACCAGGGATCTAACTATGGCTACACCTTC
TRBJ2-2 TRBD1 TRBV7-2 once CASSPMNTGTGYTGELFF TGTGCCAGCAGCCCGATGAATACCGGGACAGGGTATACCGGGGAGCTGTTTTTT
TRBJ2-3 NA TRBV18 NA CASSPQGHGPDTQYF TGTGCCAGCTCACCACAAGGTCATGGCCCAGATACGCAGTATTTT
TRBJ1-1 NA TRBV2 NA CASSERLLNTEAFF TGTGCCAGCAGTGAGAGACTCCTGAACACTGAAGCTTTCTTT
TRBJ1-6 NA TRBV27 NA CASSLLANSPLHF TGTGCCAGCAGTCTTCTGGCCAATTCACCCCTCCACTTT
TRBJ1-1 TRBD1 TRBV5-1 NA CASSSPGQGAIAFF TGCGCCAGCAGCTCGCCGGGACAGGGGGCGATTGCTTTCTTT
TRBJ2-7 NA TRBV19 NA CASSSTGPWGYEQYF TGTGCCAGTAGCTCCACAGGGCCCTGGGGCTACGAGCAGTACTTC
TRBJ2-5 NA TRBV7-2 NA CASSFMQQETQYF TGTGCCAGCAGCTTTATGCAGCAAGAGACCCAGTACTTC
TRBJ2-1 NA TRBV6-1 NA CASTEWGEVYNEQFF TGTGCCAGCACCGAGTGGGGGGAGGTATACAATGAGCAGTTCTTC
TRBJ2-3 TRBD1 TRBV2 NA CASSIRRQGATDTQYF TGTGCCAGCAGTATCCGGAGACAGGGGGCAACAGATACGCAGTATTTT
TRBJ1-3 NA TRBV11-2 NA CASSHIWGAGGNTIYF TGTGCCAGCAGCCATATTTGGGGAGCCGGTGGAAACACCATATATTTT
TRBJ2-7 NA TRBV4-2 NA CASSQGTGSDEQYF TGTGCCAGCAGCCAAGGGACGGGATCGGACGAGCAGTACTTC
TRBJ2-1 TRBD2 TRBV4-3 NA CASSQGAGNLPNEQFF TGCGCCAGCAGCCAGGGAGCGGGAAACCTCCCCAATGAGCAGTTCTTC
TRBJ2-1 TRBD2 TRBV27 once CASKLAGGRGYNEQFF TGTGCCAGCAAACTAGCGGGGGGGCGGGGATACAATGAGCAGTTCTTC
TRBJ1-5 NA TRBV5-6 NA CASSLTLDGLYSNQPQHF TGTGCCAGCAGCTTGACCCTGGACGGATTATATAGCAATCAGCCCCAGCATTTT
TRBJ1-2 NA TRBV5-4 NA CASSLVGLGRVYGYTF TGTGCCAGCAGCTTGGTAGGCTTGGGCAGGGTCTATGGCTACACCTTC
TRBJ2-7 NA TRBV9 NA CASSTSDSGGAYEQYF TGTGCCAGCAGCACCAGCGATAGCGGAGGAGCCTACGAGCAGTACTTC
TRBJ1-2 NA TRBV19 once CASSIRGEVGYTF TGTGCCAGTAGTATTCGTGGGGAGGTCGGCTACACCTTC
TRBJ2-5 NA TRBV2 NA CASSVTRGETQYF TGTGCCAGCAGTGTGACTAGAGGAGAGACCCAGTACTTC
TRBJ1-6 TRBD1 TRBV5-1 NA CASSLDRGRGPLHF TGCGCCAGCAGCTTAGACAGGGGCCGAGGACCCCTCCACTTT
TRBJ2-6 NA TRBV9 NA CASSAWASSGANVLTF TGTGCCAGCAGCGCCTGGGCGTCTAGCGGGGCCAACGTCCTGACTTTC
TRBJ1-1 NA TRBV6-6 NA CASRGDTEAFF TGTGCCAGCAGAGGGGACACTGAAGCTTTCTTT
TRBJ1-1 NA TRBV7-2 NA CARYRGPGRNTEAFF TGTGCCCGTTACCGGGGGCCCGGACGAAACACTGAAGCTTTCTTT
TRBJ2-5 NA TRBV11-2 NA CASSLAFQETQYF TGTGCCAGCAGCTTAGCATTCCAAGAGACCCAGTACTTC
TRBJ2-5 TRBD2 TRBV30 NA CAWSAGLAHETQYF TGTGCCTGGAGTGCGGGACTAGCGCACGAGACCCAGTACTTC
TRBJ2-7 NA TRBV30 NA CAWRGPGPSSYEQYF TGTGCCTGGAGGGGACCCGGGCCAAGCTCCTACGAGCAGTACTTC
TRBJ2-7 NA TRBV7-2 NA CASSLVIGYEQYF TGTGCCAGCAGCTTAGTTATAGGCTACGAGCAGTACTTC
TRBJ2-7 NA TRBV7-9 NA CASSLGWTEIPYEQYF TGTGCCAGCAGCTTAGGATGGACCGAAATACCCTACGAGCAGTACTTC
TRBJ2-5 TRBD2 TRBV10-2 NA CASRDSGGGETQYF TGCGCCAGCAGAGATAGCGGGGGGGGCGAGACCCAGTACTTC
TRBJ2-1 NA TRBV18 NA CASSPSGRAREQFF TGTGCCAGCTCACCGTCCGGGAGAGCAAGGGAGCAGTTCTTC
TRBJ1-4 NA TRBV30 NA CAWSVPFGTNEKLFF TGTGCCTGGAGTGTACCCTTTGGGACTAATGAAAAACTGTTTTTT
TRBJ2-7 NA TRBV28 once CASRTSSLSYEQYF TGTGCCAGCAGAACCTCGAGCCTCTCCTACGAGCAGTACTTC
TRBJ2-7 NA TRBV6-1 NA CASSGQVGSYEQYF TGTGCCAGCAGTGGACAGGTTGGCTCCTACGAGCAGTACTTC
TRBJ2-1 NA TRBV7-9 once CASSLSGSSYNEQFF TGTGCCAGCAGCTTATCCGGGTCATCCTACAATGAGCAGTTCTTC